The entry below describes one T cell receptor (beta chain). The antigen is unknown. The sample is drawn from a study of cytomegalovirus exposure and HLA in healthy donors. The study, taken as a whole, reports: The Asian-associated ancestry cluster reportedly had fewer N-insertions than the approximately 630-donor mean in a later analysis.

The CDR3 loop spans 13 amino acids. With 8 bases clipped from V and 7 bases from J, the junction kept 5 bases outside the gene matches. Germline loops: CDR1 SNHLY, CDR2 FYNNEI. PCR involved 60 Vbeta and 13 Jbeta primers. Profiled with immunoSEQ multiplex PCR; TCRdb holds only in-frame clones, not every one. The sample has 130,000 or so clones, approximately 78% seen once. This clonotype was sampled from a man aged 18 to 29 in good health and CMV-seropositive. The chain carries TRBV2 and TRBJ2-5; TRBD2 matches at 12 bases. The sample taken for sequencing was PBMCs. CDR3 amino acids: CASGSSGRGTQYF. As DNA, the CDR3 is TGTGCCAGCGGATCTAGCGGGAGGGGGACCCAGTACTTC. Filled out from reference TRBV2 and TRBJ2-5, the complete variable domain reads EPEVTQTPSHQVTQMGQEVILRCVPISNHLYFYWYRQILGQKVEFLVSFYNNEISEKSEIFDDQFSVERPDGSNFTLKIRSTKLEDSAMYFCASGSSGRGTQYFGPGTRLLVL.